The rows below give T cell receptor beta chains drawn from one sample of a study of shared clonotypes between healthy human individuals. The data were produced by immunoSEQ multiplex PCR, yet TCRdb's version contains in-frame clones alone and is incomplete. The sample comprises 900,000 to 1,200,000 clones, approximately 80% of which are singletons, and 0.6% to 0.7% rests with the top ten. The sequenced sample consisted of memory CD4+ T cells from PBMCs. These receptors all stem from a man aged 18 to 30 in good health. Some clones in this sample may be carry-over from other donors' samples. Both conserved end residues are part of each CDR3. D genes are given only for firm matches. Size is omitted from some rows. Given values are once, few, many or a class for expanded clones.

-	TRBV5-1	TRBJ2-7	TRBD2	CASSVGGLADRYEQYF	TGCGCCAGCAGCGTTGGAGGGCTAGCGGACCGCTACGAGCAGTACTTC
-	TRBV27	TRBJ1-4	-	CASSLSGTGWGEKLFF	TGTGCCAGCAGTTTATCGGGAACAGGGTGGGGTGAAAAACTGTTTTTT
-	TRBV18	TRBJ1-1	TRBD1	CASSPPNRGENTEAFF	TGTGCCAGCTCACCACCAAACAGGGGGGAGAACACTGAAGCTTTCTTT
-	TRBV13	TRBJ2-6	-	CASSPTLRTSGANVLTF	TGTGCCAGCAGCCCAACCCTTAGGACCTCTGGGGCCAACGTCCTGACTTTC
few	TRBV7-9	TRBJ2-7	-	CASSPRTLHSYEQYF	TGTGCCAGCAGCCCCCGGACCTTACACTCCTACGAGCAGTACTTC
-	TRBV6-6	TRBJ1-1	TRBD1	CASRTGTASEF	TGTGCCAGCCGGACCGGGACAGCCTCAGAATTT
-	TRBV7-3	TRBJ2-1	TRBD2	CASTPSSGRASEQFF	TGTGCCAGCACCCCCTCTAGCGGGAGGGCCAGCGAGCAGTTCTTC
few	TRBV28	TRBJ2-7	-	CASSSGQIVEQYF	TGTGCCAGCAGCTCCGGGCAGATTGTCGAGCAGTACTTC
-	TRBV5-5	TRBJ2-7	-	CASRPQGRAGMEQYF	TGTGCCAGCAGGCCCCAGGGGCGGGCCGGAATGGAGCAGTACTTC
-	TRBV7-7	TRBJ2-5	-	CASSSVSQETQYF	TGTGCCAGCAGCAGCGTCAGCCAAGAGACCCAGTACTTC
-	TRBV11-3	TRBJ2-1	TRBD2	CASSLGRTSGGYNEQFF	TGTGCCAGCAGCTTAGGACGTACCAGCGGGGGCTACAATGAGCAGTTCTTC
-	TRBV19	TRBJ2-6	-	CASTPLAGISGANVLTF	TGTGCCAGTACCCCGTTAGCCGGGATCTCTGGGGCCAACGTCCTGACTTTC
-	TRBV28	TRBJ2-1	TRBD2	CASSFFAGARNEQFF	TGTGCCAGCAGTTTTTTTGCGGGAGCAAGAAATGAGCAGTTCTTC
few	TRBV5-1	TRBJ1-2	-	CASSISGTEVNGYTF	TGCGCCAGCAGCATATCCGGGACCGAGGTCAATGGCTACACCTTC
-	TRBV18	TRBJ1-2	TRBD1	CASSSSDRADNYGYTF	TGTGCCAGCTCATCTTCTGACAGGGCGGATAACTATGGCTACACCTTC
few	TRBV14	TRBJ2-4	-	CASSQGTGLLNIQYF	TGTGCCAGCAGCCAAGGCACAGGGTTGTTAAACATTCAGTACTTC
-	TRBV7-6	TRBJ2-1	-	CASSLWSRREPGRNEQFF	TGTGCCAGCAGCTTATGGTCGCGACGGGAGCCAGGGCGGAATGAGCAGTTCTTC
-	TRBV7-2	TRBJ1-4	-	CASSRDGRRDEKLFF	TGTGCCAGCAGCCGGGACGGCCGTCGGGATGAAAAACTGTTTTTT
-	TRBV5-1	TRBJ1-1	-	CASRRVGLRVNTEAFF	TGCGCCAGCAGAAGGGTGGGGTTGCGGGTGAACACTGAAGCTTTCTTT
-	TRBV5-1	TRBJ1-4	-	CASSLRAGEEKLFF	TGCGCCAGCAGCTTGCGGGCAGGGGAGGAAAAACTGTTTTTT
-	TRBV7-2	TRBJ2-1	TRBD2	CASSPRGLAGASVNEQFF	TGTGCCAGCAGCCCCAGGGGACTAGCGGGAGCGTCTGTGAATGAGCAGTTCTTC
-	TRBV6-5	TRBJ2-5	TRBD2	CATLMAGGETQYF	TGTGCCACCTTAATGGCGGGGGGAGAGACCCAGTACTTC
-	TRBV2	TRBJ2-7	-	CASNSLPSSYEQYF	TGTGCCAGCAATAGCCTTCCAAGCTCCTACGAGCAGTACTTC
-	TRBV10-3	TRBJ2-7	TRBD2	CAISASGKLGGYEQYF	TGTGCCATCAGTGCTAGCGGGAAGCTCGGGGGGTACGAGCAGTACTTC
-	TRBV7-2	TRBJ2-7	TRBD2	CASSLGASGTYEQYF	TGTGCCAGCAGCTTAGGGGCTAGCGGGACCTACGAGCAGTACTTC
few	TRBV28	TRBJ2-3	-	CASSGGPDTQYF	TGTGCCAGCTCTGGGGGGCCAGATACGCAGTATTTT
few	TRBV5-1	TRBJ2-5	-	CASSLAATQGTQYF	TGCGCCAGCAGCTTGGCCGCCACCCAAGGGACCCAGTACTTC
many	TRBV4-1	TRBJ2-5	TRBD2	CASSRAGGPLETQYF	TGCGCCAGCAGCCGAGCGGGAGGGCCTTTGGAGACCCAGTACTTC
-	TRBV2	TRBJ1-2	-	CASSEDRDNGYTF	TGTGCCAGCAGTGAAGACAGGGACAATGGCTACACCTTC
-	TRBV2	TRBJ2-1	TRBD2	CASSEGLAGVVVENEQFF	TGTGCCAGCAGCGAGGGACTAGCGGGAGTGGTTGTGGAGAATGAGCAGTTCTTC
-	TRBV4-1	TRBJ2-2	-	CASSQGRRTNTGELFF	TGCGCCAGCAGCCAAGGGCGCAGGACGAACACCGGGGAGCTGTTTTTT
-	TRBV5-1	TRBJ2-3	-	CASSPTMDTQYF	TGCGCCAGCAGCCCCACCATGGATACGCAGTATTTT
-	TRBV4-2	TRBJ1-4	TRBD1	CASSQAGGNEKLFF	TGTGCCAGCAGCCAAGCAGGGGGTAATGAAAAACTGTTTTTT
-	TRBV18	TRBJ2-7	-	CASSPRPPGAVYEQYF	TGTGCCAGCTCACCACGTCCCCCGGGGGCGGTCTACGAGCAGTACTTC
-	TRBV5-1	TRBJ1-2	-	CASSLWGASNYGYTF	TGCGCCAGCAGCTTGTGGGGGGCCAGTAACTATGGCTACACCTTC
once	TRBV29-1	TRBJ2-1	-	CSVPWGHEQFF	TGCAGCGTTCCATGGGGCCATGAGCAGTTCTTC
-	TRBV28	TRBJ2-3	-	CASSRPLGSDTQYF	TGTGCCAGCAGCCGCCCCCTGGGATCAGATACGCAGTATTTT
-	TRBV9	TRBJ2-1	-	CASSVGIADNNEQFF	TGTGCCAGCAGCGTAGGAATAGCGGATAACAATGAGCAGTTCTTC
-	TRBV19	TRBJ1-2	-	CASSIVLRGNYGYTF	TGTGCCAGTAGTATAGTACTTCGGGGAAACTATGGCTACACCTTC
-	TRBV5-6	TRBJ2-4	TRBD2	CASSFSGTSGDIQYF	TGTGCCAGCAGCTTCTCCGGGACTAGCGGGGACATTCAGTACTTC
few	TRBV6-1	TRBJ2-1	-	CASSRGQYNEQFF	TGTGCCAGCAGTCGCGGACAGTACAATGAGCAGTTCTTC
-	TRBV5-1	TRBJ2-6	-	CASSLVNIGGPGANVLTF	TGCGCCAGCAGCTTGGTAAATATTGGGGGTCCTGGGGCCAACGTCCTGACTTTC
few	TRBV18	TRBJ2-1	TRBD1	CASSPRGQGGNEQFF	TGTGCCAGCTCACCACGGGGACAGGGGGGCAATGAGCAGTTCTTC
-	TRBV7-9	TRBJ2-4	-	CASSLDLNIQYF	TGTGCCAGCAGCTTAGATTTGAACATTCAGTACTTC
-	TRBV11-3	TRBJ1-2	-	CASIRTSYGYTF	TGTGCCAGCATCAGGACAAGCTATGGCTACACCTTC
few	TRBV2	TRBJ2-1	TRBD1	CASSGTGGSYNEQFF	TGTGCCAGCAGCGGAACAGGGGGCTCCTACAATGAGCAGTTCTTC
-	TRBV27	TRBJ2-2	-	CASSLEVAGELFF	TGTGCCAGCAGTTTAGAAGTAGCCGGGGAGCTGTTTTTT
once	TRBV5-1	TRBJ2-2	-	CASSLAPVNTGELFF	TGCGCCAGCAGCTTGGCCCCAGTGAACACCGGGGAGCTGTTTTTT
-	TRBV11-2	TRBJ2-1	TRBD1	CASRQPGQGGNEQFF	TGTGCCAGCAGGCAACCGGGACAGGGGGGAAATGAGCAGTTCTTC
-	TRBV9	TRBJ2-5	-	CASSVGISYQETQYF	TGTGCCAGCAGCGTAGGAATTAGCTACCAAGAGACCCAGTACTTC
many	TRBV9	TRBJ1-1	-	CASSIGPMNTEAFF	TGTGCCAGCAGCATCGGGCCCATGAACACTGAAGCTTTCTTT
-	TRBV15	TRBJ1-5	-	CATGRPNQPQHF	TGTGCCACCGGGAGGCCCAATCAGCCCCAGCATTTT
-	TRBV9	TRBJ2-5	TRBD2	CASSAGLAGVGETQYF	TGTGCCAGCAGCGCGGGACTAGCGGGAGTCGGGGAGACCCAGTACTTC
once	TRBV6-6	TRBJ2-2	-	CASSYRGTGELFF	TGTGCCAGCAGTTACAGGGGCACCGGGGAGCTGTTTTTT
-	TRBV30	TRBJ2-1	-	CAWKGGVAQGDEQFF	TGTGCCTGGAAGGGAGGTGTTGCCCAGGGTGATGAGCAGTTCTTC
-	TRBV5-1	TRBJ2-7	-	CASSPGPGGDQQYF	TGCGCCAGCAGCCCGGGACCGGGGGGCGATCAGCAGTACTTC
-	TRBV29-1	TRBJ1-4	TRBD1	CSVTEQGAREKLFF	TGCAGCGTCACCGAACAGGGGGCGCGAGAAAAACTGTTTTTT
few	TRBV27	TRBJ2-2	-	CASSFWGLSGELFF	TGTGCCAGCAGTTTTTGGGGGCTAAGCGGGGAGCTGTTTTTT
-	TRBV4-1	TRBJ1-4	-	CASSPRSSFREKLFF	TGCGCCAGCAGCCCGAGGTCGAGTTTTCGGGAAAAACTGTTTTTT